Below, 31 T cell receptor beta chains from the same sample are listed, as sequenced in a study of blood T cell repertoires in COVID-19 (TCRdb year 2020). Library preparation was by the immunoSEQ multiplex PCR assay. TCRdb retrieved this table from immuneACCESS and kept in-frame rearrangements only. Not all clones are present; in checked studies, unresolved V genes account for under half, and no reason is known for the remainder. Within this sample are about 140,000 clones, with approximately 88% of them counted one time only. The leading ten clones occupy about 1.7% of the sample. The material sequenced was peripheral blood. The receptors come from a woman aged 50 to 60 with acute or convalescent COVID-19.

V and J are TRBV21-1 and TRBJ2-7; the DNA was not compared with TRBD2, the D call given in the table. TRBV21-1 is classified as a pseudogene. The CDR3 spans 15 residues. The CDR3 coding sequence is TGTGCCAGCAGCCTAGACCGCCGCGGTACCTACGAGCAGTACTTC. Translation gives CASSLDRRGTYEQYF.

This chain joins TRBV20-1 and TRBJ2-7, with a weak D call TRBD1 (6 bases). This CDR3 region has 15 residues. Germline V gene data show CDR1 as DFQATT and CDR2 as SNEGSKA (reference sequence). V dropped 3 bases and J dropped 2 bases, with 17 bases sitting between them. CDR3: CSASAQGTGTYEQYF. CDR3 nucleotides: TGCAGTGCTAGTGCCCAGGGGACGGGCACCTACGAGCAGTACTTC.

This chain uses TRBV12-3 or TRBV12-4 with TRBJ1-3; D is unclear. The V gene lost 5 bases and the J gene lost 4 bases, with 6 bases spanning the gap. The CDR3 is 12 residues long. DNA for the CDR3: TGTGCCAGCAGTGCGTTGGGAAACACCATATATTTT. It is translated as CASSALGNTIYF.

The chain couples TRBV18 to TRBJ1-5; TRBD1 matches 10 bases. V was clipped by 6 bases and J by 7 bases; unmatched bases: 6. CDR3 length: 14 amino acids. In germline, CDR1 is KGHSH, CDR2 LQKENI. CDR3 amino acids: CASSPTGGEQPQHF. CDR3 in DNA: TGTGCCAGCTCTCCGACAGGGGGCGAACAGCCCCAGCATTTT.

This clone was seen once. The chain couples TRBV19 to TRBJ1-5; the match to TRBD1 covers 7 bases. The CDR3 consists of 16 residues. Germline V gene data show CDR1 as LNHDA and CDR2 as SQIVND (reference sequence). Germline trimming cut 3 bases from V and 4 bases from J; bases unmatched to any gene: 9. Here the CDR3 reads CASSMHRDSGNQPQHF. CDR3 DNA: TGTGCCAGTAGTATGCACCGGGACAGTGGTAATCAGCCCCAGCATTTT.

The J gene is TRBJ2-5, the V gene TRBV3-1 (or the pseudogene TRBV3-2); 9 bases fit TRBD2. The CDR3 extends over 19 amino acids. CDR1 is LGHDT, CDR2 YNNKEL, per germline (reference sequence). Losses at the gene ends were 4 bases for V and 2 bases for J; bases not matched to a gene: 17. CDR3: CASSPKGQVAGGIQETQYF. The CDR3, as DNA: TGTGCCAGCAGCCCGAAAGGTCAGGTGGCGGGGGGGATACAAGAGACCCAGTACTTC.

The V gene is TRBV5-1, the J gene TRBJ2-7, with 10 nucleotides matching TRBD1. This CDR3 spans 14 amino acids. CDR1 is SGHRS and CDR2 is YFSETQ in the germline V gene. V was pared by 3 bases and J by 2 bases, with 2 bases of the junction left unmatched. CDR3 loop: CASSWDRGTYEQYF. For the CDR3, the DNA is TGCGCCAGCAGCTGGGACAGGGGTACCTACGAGCAGTACTTC.

The chain employs TRBV24-1 and TRBJ1-5; D might be TRBD1 (6 bases). Trimming removed 9 bases at V and 5 bases at J, with 10 bases between. Germline loops: CDR1 KGHDR, CDR2 SFDVKD. This CDR3 contains 12 residues. This chain's CDR3 is CATGDIDQPQHF. The CDR3 bases are TGTGCCACCGGGGACATAGATCAGCCCCAGCATTTT.

This chain links TRBV7-9 with TRBJ2-2; no clear D. The CDR3 totals 12 residues. V was cut by 4 bases and J by 4 bases, with 4 bases left in between. Germline lookup yields CDR1 SEHNR and CDR2 FQNEAQ (reference sequence). CDR3 sequence: CASSYSTGELFF. The CDR3 DNA is TGTGCCAGCAGCTATAGCACCGGGGAGCTGTTTTTT.

The chain uses TRBV30 and TRBJ1-2; D is possibly TRBD1 (5 bases). CDR3 length: 12 residues. The ends were cut back, 5 bases at V and 8 bases at J, with 15 bases in the middle. The germline CDR1 and CDR2 sequences are GTSNPN and SVGIG (reference sequence). CDR3 bases: TGTGCCTGGCAGGGAGGAAATAGAGGCTACACCTTC. Protein product: CAWQGGNRGYTF.

The gene calls are TRBV27 and TRBJ1-1, with 7 bases lining up with TRBD1. The CDR3 is made up of 14 amino acids. Trimming removed 2 bases from V and 5 bases from J; junction bases left unmatched: 5. Germline V CDR1 and CDR2: MNHEY, SMNVEV (reference sequence). This chain's CDR3 is CASSLERGRTEAFF. The DNA for the CDR3 is TGTGCCAGCAGTTTAGAAAGGGGGCGAACTGAAGCTTTCTTT.

The chain carries TRBV19 and TRBJ1-4, with 7 positions matching TRBD1. Per germline, CDR1 LNHDA and CDR2 SQIVND (reference sequence). CDR3 length equals 13 residues. J lost 4 bases, V lost 6 bases, and 2 bases had no gene match. This CDR3 reads CASRRDSNEKLFF. CDR3 DNA: TGTGCCAGTAGAAGGGACAGTAATGAAAAACTGTTTTTT.

The V call is TRBV5-1, the J call TRBJ1-5, with 8 bases lining up with TRBD1. Germline CDR1 SGHRS, CDR2 YFSETQ. CDR3 length: 14 amino acids. J was trimmed by 6 bases and V by 5 bases; bases with no gene match: 7. The CDR3 nucleotides read TGCGCCAGCAGTTACCGGACAGGGAGTCAGCCCCAGCATTTT. It translates to CASSYRTGSQPQHF.

The chain employs TRBV6-1 and TRBJ2-3, with D perhaps matching TRBD2 (6 bases). The CDR3 contains 14 residues. Between the trimmed V and J ends, which lost 1 base and 7 bases, there was a span of 12 bases. The V gene's germline CDR1 is MNHNS and CDR2 SASEGT. CDR3 amino acids: CASSEVGGAYTQYF. The CDR3 DNA reads TGTGCCAGCAGTGAAGTCGGGGGAGCATATACGCAGTATTTT.

This clone was detected only a few times. The chain recombines TRBV11-3 with TRBJ2-2, with 8 bases that match TRBD2. Per germline, CDR1 SGHNT and CDR2 YENEEA. V shed 4 bases, J shed 6 bases, and the junction held 7 bases outside the gene matches. The CDR3 is 15 residues long. The CDR3 loop is CASSSSLAGPGELFF. In DNA, the CDR3 is TGTGCCAGCAGCTCCAGCTTAGCGGGGCCCGGGGAGCTGTTTTTT.

The chain uses TRBV7-9 and TRBJ1-2, with TRBD1 matching 9 bases. The germline V gene encodes CDR1 SEHNR and CDR2 FQNEAQ (reference sequence). Trimming at V came to 2 bases and at J to 6 bases, leaving 4 bases not matched to a gene. CDR3 length equals 14 residues. The CDR3 sequence: CASSLFRQGDGYTF. The CDR3 DNA follows: TGTGCCAGCAGCTTATTCCGACAGGGGGATGGCTACACCTTC.

The chain has TRBV21-1 and TRBJ1-1; the table names TRBD1, a call not compared with the DNA. TRBV21-1 is assigned pseudogene status. The CDR3 is 17 amino acids. The chain's CDR3 is CASSKALGGRVNTEAFF. Here the CDR3 DNA reads TGTGCCAGCAGCAAAGCGCTAGGGGGAAGGGTGAACACTGAAGCTTTCTTT.

The chain uses TRBV14 and TRBJ1-4, with a possible D match to TRBD1 (6 bases). Trimming stripped 4 bases from V and 0 bases from J, with 18 bases between. The CDR3 spans 18 residues. Looked up from germline, CDR1 is SGHDN and CDR2 is FVKESK. CDR3 DNA: TGTGCCAGCAGCCCCTTTACAGGGAACTCAGCAACTAATGAAAAACTGTTTTTT. Its translation: CASSPFTGNSATNEKLFF.

The chain recombines TRBV29-1 with TRBJ1-2; TRBD1 might be the D (6 bases). This CDR3 region has 11 residues. Trimming pared 6 bases from V and 13 bases from J, leaving 18 bases between. Germline V gives CDR1 SQVTM, CDR2 ANQGSEA. The DNA for the CDR3 is TGCAGCGTCGATGTCCAGGGGATTAGCACCTTC. It translates to CSVDVQGISTF.

V usage is TRBV7-9 and J usage is TRBJ1-1; D is perhaps TRBD1 (6 bases). The ends were cut back, 6 bases at V and 2 bases at J, with 19 bases in the middle. Germline values: CDR1 SEHNR, CDR2 FQNEAQ (reference sequence). CDR3 length: 16 amino acids. As DNA, the CDR3 is TGTGCCAGCAGTTTGGGCGGCGGGGGCCCTAACACTGAAGCTTTCTTT. This codes for CASSLGGGGPNTEAFF.

The chain joins TRBV9 to TRBJ2-5; 9 bases match TRBD1. This CDR3 region has 16 residues. The V segment lost 3 bases and the J segment 2 bases; nucleotides outside the gene matches: 8. Germline V gene data show CDR1 as SGDLS and CDR2 as YYNGEE. CDR3 sequence: CASSEGGTGKQETQYF. In nucleotides, the CDR3 is TGTGCCAGCAGCGAGGGTGGGACAGGGAAGCAAGAGACCCAGTACTTC.

This chain connects TRBV24-1 to TRBJ2-2; TRBD2 matches at 13 bases. CDR3 length: 15 residues. Germline values: CDR1 KGHDR, CDR2 SFDVKD. V shed 8 bases, J shed 5 bases, and the junction held 4 bases outside the gene matches. This CDR3 reads CATMRTSGGTGELFF. For the CDR3, the DNA is TGTGCCACCATGAGGACTAGCGGGGGAACCGGGGAGCTGTTTTTT.

The V gene is TRBV19, the J gene TRBJ2-7; a weak D match, TRBD1 (7 bases). The CDR3 has 12 amino acids. Germline CDR1 LNHDA, CDR2 SQIVND (reference sequence). V lost 6 bases and J 5 bases, leaving 11 bases between the germline ends. CDR3 coding DNA: TGTGCCAGTAGCCCAGGGGGGCACGAGCAGTACTTC. It translates to CASSPGGHEQYF.

The chain links TRBV18 to TRBJ1-6; no clear D. CDR1 and CDR2 from the germline V gene are KGHSH and LQKENI. Between the trimmed V and J ends, which lost 2 bases and 6 bases, there was a span of 14 bases. The CDR3 is 16 amino acids. CDR3 coding DNA: TGTGCCAGCTCACCAGGCCCCTTGTCCGCTAATTCACCCCTCCACTTT. Translation: CASSPGPLSANSPLHF.

A few counts support this clone. This sequence joins TRBV7-2 and TRBJ1-2; TRBD1 is a possible D gene (6 bases). This CDR3 spans 16 amino acids. In germline, CDR1 is SGHTA, CDR2 FQGNSA. V lost 0 bases and J 2 bases, leaving 13 bases between the germline ends. CDR3 nucleotides: TGTGCCAGCAGCTTAGCGTGGGGACACCTGAACTATGGCTACACCTTC. Residues: CASSLAWGHLNYGYTF.

The chain recombines TRBV6-6 with TRBJ1-3; D remains ambiguous. This CDR3 contains 16 residues. Germline CDR1 reads MNHNY; CDR2 reads SVGAGI (reference sequence). Trimming stripped 2 bases from V and 1 base from J, with 12 bases between. The CDR3 region is CASSYPGEVSGNTIYF. Written as DNA, the CDR3 is TGTGCCAGCAGTTACCCTGGTGAGGTTTCTGGAAACACCATATATTTT.

The chain links TRBV4-1 to TRBJ1-5; D is perhaps TRBD1 (6 bases). The CDR3 is 15 amino acids. The V and J ends lost 3 bases and 0 bases respectively, with 9 bases between them. The germline gives CDR1 MGHRA, CDR2 YSYEKL. The CDR3 loop reads CASSHQGYSNQPQHF. CDR3 nucleotides: TGCGCCAGCAGCCACCAGGGGTATAGCAATCAGCCCCAGCATTTT.

This clone was counted between two and nine times. The chain joins TRBV27 to TRBJ2-4; D is uncertain. The V gene's germline CDR1 is MNHEY and CDR2 SMNVEV (reference sequence). The CDR3 runs 12 residues. The CDR3 coding sequence is TGTGTAGAGCTTCTAGCCAAAAACATTCAGTACTTC. Protein: CVELLAKNIQYF.

The rearrangement uses TRBV29-1 and TRBJ1-2; 10 nucleotides align to TRBD1. The V gene's germline CDR1 is SQVTM and CDR2 ANQGSEA. V was clipped by 8 bases and J by 7 bases; unmatched bases: 10. The CDR3 is 13 amino acids. This CDR3 reads CSTRTGGESGYTF. CDR3 DNA: TGCAGCACCCGGACAGGGGGAGAGTCTGGCTACACCTTC. Full variable domain (outside the CDR3, taken from reference TRBV29-1 and TRBJ1-2): SAVISQKPSRDICQRGTSLTIQCQVDSQVTMMFWYRQQPGQSLTLIATANQGSEATYESGFVIDKFPISRPNLTFSTLTVSNMSPEDSSIYLCSTRTGGESGYTFGSGTRLTVV.

The gene calls are TRBV7-9 and TRBJ1-3; a possible D gene is TRBD1 (5 bases). This CDR3 region has 15 residues. Germline CDR1 is SEHNR and CDR2 is FQNEAQ (reference sequence). The ends were cut back, 4 bases at V and 9 bases at J, with 19 bases in the middle. For the CDR3, the DNA is TGTGCCAGCAGCTCATTGGGGGGTTCTTACGGCACCATATATTTT. Protein: CASSSLGGSYGTIYF.

About this clone: No DNA is shown, since the ends of the CDR3 on it are uncertain; the CDR3 is the one TCRdb lists. The rearrangement links TRBV9 to TRBJ1-4; TRBD1, as called in the table, went unchecked against the DNA. Germline CDR1 SGDLS, CDR2 YYNGEE. Counting both end residues, the CDR3 totals 14 amino acids. The chain's CDR3 is CASSVAQGAERLFF.